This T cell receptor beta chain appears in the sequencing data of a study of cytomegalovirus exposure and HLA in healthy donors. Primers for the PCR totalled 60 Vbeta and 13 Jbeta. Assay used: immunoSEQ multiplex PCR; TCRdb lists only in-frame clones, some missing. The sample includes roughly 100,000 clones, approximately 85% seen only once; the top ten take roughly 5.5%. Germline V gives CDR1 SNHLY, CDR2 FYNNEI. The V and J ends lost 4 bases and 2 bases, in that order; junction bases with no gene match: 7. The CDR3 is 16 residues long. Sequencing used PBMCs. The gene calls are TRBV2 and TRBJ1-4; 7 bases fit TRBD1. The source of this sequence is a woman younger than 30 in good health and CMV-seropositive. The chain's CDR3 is CASSVFMGQTNEKLFF. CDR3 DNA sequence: TGTGCCAGCAGTGTGTTCATGGGACAGACTAATGAAAAACTGTTTTTT.